The clone carrying this T cell receptor (beta chain) came up a few times. What it binds is not known. This specimen comes from a study of beta chain features in type 1 diabetes. Background on the study: When patients were set against healthy donors, age, gender and cell yields were similar.

Isolation of CD4+ naive, central memory, regulatory and stem cell-like memory cells was achieved by sorting via CD45RO/CCR7/CD25/CD127/CD95/CD27. Each sorted fraction was over 95% pure. The authors reverse transcribed all of the isolated RNA, so sequencing captured expressed TCRB transcripts. The assay was immunoSEQ multiplex PCR, and TCRdb's table has in-frame clones only and misses some. This sample has 150,000 to 190,000 clones, with approximately 8.1% found just once. General study results and limits: There was a possibility that cDNA sequencing over-represented cells with high TCR expression.

The germline V gene has CDR1 GTSNPN and CDR2 SVGIG (reference sequence). After removal of 5 bases from V and 0 bases from J, the junction contained 5 bases not matched to a gene. The CDR3 is made up of 15 amino acids. Sequencing was carried out using central memory CD4+ T cells from blood. The origin of this receptor is a man in his late teens or twenties in good health. The gene calls are TRBV30 and TRBJ1-3; 9 bases are a match to TRBD1. CDR3 in amino acids: CAWDRDRVSGNTIYF. The CDR3 nucleotides read TGTGCCTGGGACCGGGACAGGGTCTCTGGAAACACCATATATTTT.